The 8 T cell receptor beta chains given below trace back to one sample, sequenced in a study of early T cells in non-severe SARS-CoV-2 infection. TCRdb itself ran the 5' RACE reads through MiXCR, one entry per CDR3 protein. The sample records over 45,000 distinct CDR3 sequences, about 7.1% being singletons. The sample was whole blood, taken at baseline. The receptor source for this set is an adult who was a healthcare worker with PCR-confirmed SARS-CoV-2 infection or an uninfected control (not recorded which).

This clonotype was detected ten times or more. This sequence joins TRBV7-2 and TRBJ2-7; possible D gene TRBD2, 6 bases. The CDR3 contains 13 residues. CDR1 and CDR2 (germline): SGHTA, FQGNSA. Trimming shortened V by 8 bases and J by 0 bases, and 11 bases separated the two germline ends. DNA for the CDR3: TGTGCCAGCGCCCGGGACTTCTCCTACGAGCAGTACTTC. Translating gives CASARDFSYEQYF.

In this sample, this clonotype turned up many times. This chain joins TRBV18 and TRBJ2-7, with no clear D. The V end lost 6 bases, the J end lost 3 bases, and 15 bases lay between the germline ends. The CDR3 is 14 residues long. Per the germline V gene, CDR1 is KGHSH and CDR2 is LQKENI. CDR3 in DNA: TGTGCCAGCTCTTCTGAACGGATAAGCTACGAGCAGTACTTC. Translation: CASSSERISYEQYF.

In this sample, this clonotype turned up many times. The rearrangement joins TRBV29-1 to TRBJ2-3; D is unresolved. V dropped 0 bases and J dropped 1 base, with 8 bases sitting between them. Germline V gene lookup returns CDR1 SQVTM and CDR2 ANQGSEA. The CDR3 covers 14 residues. DNA of the CDR3: TGCAGCGTTGAAGAGTTAGGGCGCACAGATACGCAGTATTTT. Encoded protein: CSVEELGRTDTQYF.

In its sample, this clonotype was seen a few times. The chain employs TRBV30 and TRBJ1-1; TRBD1 aligns across 9 bases. Trimming removed 3 bases from V and 1 base from J; junction bases left unmatched: 6. Germline values: CDR1 GTSNPN, CDR2 SVGIG (reference sequence). The length of the CDR3 is 15 residues. Here the CDR3 DNA reads TGTGCCTGGAGAGGGATGGGACAGGGGAACACTGAAGCTTTCTTT. It specifies CAWRGMGQGNTEAFF.

A few counts support this clonotype. The chain employs TRBV29-1 and TRBJ2-1; 8 bases are shared with TRBD2. There are 15 residues in the CDR3. The ends lost 6 bases at V and 1 base at J; junction bases unmatched: 8. Germline V CDR1 and CDR2: SQVTM, ANQGSEA. The CDR3 bases are TGCAGCGTCTCGGCACGGGGGGGATCCTACAATGAGCAGTTCTTC. It is translated as CSVSARGGSYNEQFF.

This clonotype occurred a few times. The V gene is TRBV19, the J gene TRBJ2-7, with 9 bases aligning to TRBD1. This CDR3 has 12 amino acids. The germline gives CDR1 LNHDA, CDR2 SQIVND (reference sequence). Trimming removed 10 bases from V and 4 bases from J; junction bases left unmatched: 5. CDR3 loop: CATSDRGYEQYF. The DNA of the CDR3 is TGTGCCACCTCAGACAGGGGGTACGAGCAGTACTTC.

In its sample, this clonotype was seen many times. The CDR3 here is CASSPKRMQETQYF. CDR3 bases: TGTGCCAGCAGCCCAAAGCGGATGCAAGAGACCCAGTACTTC. V is TRBV11-2 and J is TRBJ2-5; weak D call: TRBD2 (5 bases). CDR3 length: 14 residues. Germline V CDR1 and CDR2: SGHAT, FQNNGV. V was pared by 5 bases and J by 2 bases, with 12 bases between.

The chain is built from TRBV3-1 and TRBJ2-1; D is possibly TRBD1 or TRBD2 (7 bases each). V lost 7 bases and J lost 5, with 21 bases in between. Germline V gene data show CDR1 as LGHDT and CDR2 as YNNKEL (reference sequence). This CDR3 region has 16 residues. The chain's CDR3 is CASTRHPQGRDNEQFF. CDR3 sequence (DNA): TGTGCCAGCACCCGACACCCACAGGGGAGGGACAATGAGCAGTTCTTC.